This passage covers 29 T cell receptor beta chains from one sample sequenced in a study of T cells in Graves' hyperthyroidism and ophthalmopathy. Amplified TCR beta CDR3 regions came from RNA transcripts. First-round RT-PCR of the TCR CDR3 relied on the HTBI primer set. TCRdb ran MiXCR on the multiplex PCR reads and lists one entry per CDR3 protein. There are about 420,000 distinct CDR3 sequences in the sample; around 14% occur only once, and roughly 7.4% lies in the top ten. The specimen was blood. The source is a young woman with Graves' hyperthyroidism.

This clonotype occurred a few times. The genes are TRBV18 and TRBJ2-7, with a tentative D call TRBD1 (5 bases). The CDR3 totals 15 residues. V was cut by 3 bases and J by 2 bases, with 14 bases left in between. Germline CDR1 KGHSH, CDR2 LQKENI. This chain's CDR3 is CASSPGAQVPYEQYF. As DNA, the CDR3 is TGTGCCAGCTCACCGGGTGCACAGGTCCCCTACGAGCAGTACTTC.

The chain recombines TRBV9 with TRBJ1-2; a possible D gene is TRBD1 (6 bases). This CDR3 is 14 amino acids long. From germline, CDR1 is SGDLS and CDR2 YYNGEE. V was pared by 1 base and J by 4 bases, with 11 bases between. The CDR3 nucleotides read TGTGCCAGCAGCGTATCCGGACAGAGCTATGGCTACACCTTC. Amino acid sequence: CASSVSGQSYGYTF.

This clonotype came up many times. This chain joins TRBV6-1 and TRBJ2-5; 16 bases line up with TRBD2. Trimming took 5 bases from V and 5 from J; bases not matched to a gene: 8. Germline V gives CDR1 MNHNS, CDR2 SASEGT. The CDR3 loop spans 17 amino acids. The CDR3 loop reads CASSWGLAGGAAETQYF. As DNA, the CDR3 is TGTGCCAGCAGTTGGGGACTAGCGGGGGGGGCTGCCGAGACCCAGTACTTC.

The chain links TRBV12-3 or TRBV12-4 to TRBJ2-3; TRBD2 matches at 13 bases. CDR3 size: 14 residues. Unmatched junction bases numbered 6, after V lost 5 bases and J lost 10 bases. CDR3 protein: CASSPLAGGLAQYF. In DNA, the CDR3 is TGTGCCAGCAGTCCACTAGCGGGGGGGTTAGCGCAGTATTTT.

This clonotype was recorded many times. The J gene is TRBJ1-4, the V gene TRBV12-3 or TRBV12-4, with D unresolved. This CDR3 is 14 amino acids long. Between the trimmed V and J ends, which lost 4 bases and 5 bases, there was a span of 11 bases. The CDR3, as DNA: TGTGCCAGCAGTTCGGCTGCTCGGAATGAAAAACTGTTTTTT. Translating it yields CASSSAARNEKLFF.

The chain combines TRBV7-9 with TRBJ2-7; D unclear. Trimming removed 1 base from V and 2 bases from J, with 9 bases in between. Germline V CDR1 and CDR2: SEHNR, FQNEAQ (reference sequence). There are 14 residues in the CDR3. The CDR3 loop reads CASSLDWETYEQYF. CDR3 in DNA: TGTGCCAGCAGCTTAGACTGGGAAACCTACGAGCAGTACTTC.

Many counts were recorded for this clonotype. The chain uses TRBV13 and TRBJ2-5; D remains unclear. V was shortened by 1 base and J by 7 bases, with 7 bases between the two germline ends. CDR1 is PRHDT and CDR2 is FYEKMQ in the germline V gene (reference sequence). The CDR3 has 12 amino acids. As DNA, the CDR3 is TGTGCCAGCAGCTTAGAATCGGGGACCCAGTACTTC. Its translation is CASSLESGTQYF.

The chain is built from TRBV28 and TRBJ2-5; 8 bases are a match to TRBD2. V shed 1 base, J shed 5 bases, and the junction held 3 bases outside the gene matches. Germline CDR1 is MDHEN and CDR2 is SYDVKM. The CDR3 length is 14 residues. The CDR3 protein is CASSLFAGGETQYF. The DNA of the CDR3 is TGTGCCAGCAGTTTATTCGCGGGAGGCGAGACCCAGTACTTC.

This clonotype has at least ten counts. CDR3 amino acids: CASSLGQGLYGYTF. The DNA of the CDR3 is TGTGCCAGCAGTTTGGGACAGGGGCTCTATGGCTACACCTTC. This chain links TRBV12-3 or TRBV12-4 with TRBJ1-2, with 10 nucleotides matching TRBD1. This CDR3 spans 14 amino acids. V lost 3 bases and J lost 4; bases outside the gene matches: 2.

As regards this clonotype: A read error may explain this, as a much larger clone is one base away. This chain links TRBV10-3 with TRBJ1-6; 9 positions agree with TRBD1. Germline V gives CDR1 ENHRY, CDR2 SYGVKD. The CDR3 has 14 residues. CDR3 coding DNA: TGTGCCATCAGTGTGGGACAGGGTCGTTCACCCCACCACTTT. Translated: CAISVGQGRSPHHF.

Ten or more counts support this clonotype. The chain is built from TRBV18 and TRBJ2-5, with D perhaps being TRBD1 or TRBD2 (5 bases each). Germline CDR1 KGHSH, CDR2 LQKENI. Trimming cost V 0 bases and J 5 bases, with 10 bases left between them. CDR3 length equals 14 residues. The CDR3 reads CASSPPTGTETQYF. CDR3 nucleotides: TGTGCCAGCTCACCACCGACCGGGACCGAGACCCAGTACTTC.

The table lists this clonotype with many counts. The chain recombines TRBV5-1 with TRBJ2-3; the match to TRBD2 covers 8 bases. V was clipped by 0 bases and J by 4 bases; unmatched bases: 1. Germline V gives CDR1 SGHRS, CDR2 YFSETQ. The CDR3 contains 14 residues. The CDR3 nucleotides are TGCGCCAGCAGCTTGGAGACTAGCGCAGATACGCAGTATTTT. Translating gives CASSLETSADTQYF.

On this clonotype itself: It may be a read error: a sequence one base away is much more abundant. The gene calls are TRBV20-1 and TRBJ2-7; 12 nucleotides match TRBD2. Germline lookup yields CDR1 DFQATT and CDR2 SNEGSKA (reference sequence). This CDR3 is 16 amino acids long. The CDR3, as DNA: TGCAGTGCTAGAGATGAGACTAGCGGGAGCAACTACGAGCGGTACTTC. It translates to CSARDETSGSNYERYF.

J is TRBJ2-2 and V is TRBV7-2, with a possible D match to TRBD2 (5 bases). Germline loops: CDR1 SGHTA, CDR2 FQGNSA. The CDR3 runs 15 residues. V was trimmed by 3 bases and J by 1 base, leaving 9 bases between them. CDR3 nucleotide sequence: TGTGCCAGCAGCTTGGAACGGGAGAACACCGGGGAGCTGTTTTTT. This codes for CASSLERENTGELFF.

Ten or more counts support this clonotype. The chain employs TRBV12-3 or TRBV12-4 and TRBJ2-2; the D gene is possibly TRBD2 (6 bases). CDR3 length: 16 residues. V lost 6 bases, J lost 3 bases, and 17 bases lay in between. CDR3 nucleotides: TGTGCCAGCAGGCTTGTCCGGAGGGGACACACCGGGGAGCTGTTTTTT. Translated, it gives CASRLVRRGHTGELFF.

This clonotype was observed at least ten times. V gene TRBV7-6 combines with J gene TRBJ2-5; 9 nucleotides agree with TRBD2. J lost 5 bases, V lost 7 bases, and 11 bases had no gene match. In germline, CDR1 is SGHVS, CDR2 FNYEAQ. CDR3 size: 15 residues. CDR3 region: CASTRSGSVTETQYF. DNA of the CDR3: TGTGCCAGCACCCGTAGCGGGAGTGTTACGGAGACCCAGTACTTC.

The genes are TRBV7-2 and TRBJ1-4; possibly TRBD1 for D (6 bases). This CDR3 region has 14 residues. V was trimmed by 5 bases and J by 7 bases, leaving 14 bases between them. Germline V gene sequence: CDR1 SGHTA, CDR2 FQGNSA. CDR3: CASSLWDMGEKLFF. DNA of the CDR3: TGTGCCAGCAGCCTTTGGGACATGGGTGAAAAACTGTTTTTT. The full variable domain, its missing parts supplied by reference TRBV7-2 and TRBJ1-4, is GAGVSQSPSNKVTEKGKDVELRCDPISGHTALYWYRQSLGQGLEFLIYFQGNSAPDKSGLPSDRFSAERTGGSVSTLTIQRTQQEDSAVYLCASSLWDMGEKLFFGSGTQLSVL.

The chain is built from TRBV6-2 or TRBV6-3 and TRBJ2-6; 7 nucleotides agree with TRBD1. The germline V gene encodes CDR1 MNHEY and CDR2 SVGEGT. Losses at the gene ends were 5 bases for V and 0 bases for J; bases not matched to a gene: 10. The CDR3 is 18 amino acids. The chain's CDR3 is CASSPHGTVSSGANVLTF. The CDR3 DNA is TGTGCCAGCAGTCCGCACGGGACAGTTTCCTCTGGGGCCAACGTCCTGACTTTC.

This chain connects TRBV5-1 to TRBJ2-1; tentatively, D is TRBD2 (5 bases). CDR3 length: 14 amino acids. Trimming removed 2 bases at V and 4 bases at J, with 10 bases between. Looked up from germline, CDR1 is SGHRS and CDR2 is YFSETQ. CDR3 nucleotides: TGCGCCAGCAGCTTTGGGAGCCGGTACAATGAGCAGTTCTTC. Its protein is CASSFGSRYNEQFF.

This clonotype was counted between two and nine times. The chain has TRBV10-3 and TRBJ2-6; D is uncertain. Germline CDR1 is ENHRY and CDR2 is SYGVKD. This CDR3 comprises 15 residues. V lost 3 bases to trimming and J lost 0 bases, with 6 bases between them. The CDR3 DNA is TGTGCCATCAGTGAACGGAGCTCTGGGGCCAACGTCCTGACTTTC. It translates to CAISERSSGANVLTF.

The chain recombines TRBV29-1 with TRBJ1-6; no definite D call. V lost 6 bases to trimming and J lost 6 bases, with 12 bases between them. The germline V gene has CDR1 SQVTM and CDR2 ANQGSEA. CDR3 length equals 13 residues. The CDR3 region has the DNA TGCAGCGTCCAGGCTGCCGGTAATTCACCCCTCCACTTT. Translating it yields CSVQAAGNSPLHF.

Regarding this clonotype: This may come from a read error, since a much larger clone is one base off. The chain uses TRBV5-1 and TRBJ1-6, with TRBD1 as a possible D gene (5 bases). Germline CDR1 reads SGHRS; CDR2 reads YFSETQ. This CDR3 contains 14 residues. V lost 4 bases to trimming and J lost 8 bases, with 13 bases between them. Written as DNA, the CDR3 is TGCGCCAGCAGCCCAGGAAGGGGCGATTCACCCCTCCACTTT. Translation: CASSPGRGDSPLHF.

This clonotype was found many times. V and J are TRBV20-1 and TRBJ2-4, with D perhaps assigned TRBD1 or TRBD2 (5 bases each). Germline lookup yields CDR1 DFQATT and CDR2 SNEGSKA (reference sequence). The CDR3 contains 13 residues. V lost 2 bases and J 9 bases, leaving 14 bases between the germline ends. The CDR3 DNA is TGCAGTGCTAGATCGGGGCAGTCCGGCATTCAGTACTTC. Translated, it gives CSARSGQSGIQYF.

This chain connects TRBV25-1 to TRBJ1-1; no firm D call. Germline V gene data show CDR1 as MGHDK and CDR2 as SYGVNS. Trimming shortened V by 8 bases and J by 1 base, and 8 bases separated the two germline ends. CDR3 size: 12 residues. This CDR3 reads CASARGNTEAFF. The CDR3 DNA is TGTGCCAGCGCCCGAGGGAACACTGAAGCTTTCTTT.

Notes on this clonotype: One base away lies a much larger clone, so this may be a sequencing read error. This chain links TRBV29-1 with TRBJ1-2, with a tentative D call TRBD1 (5 bases). Trimming cost V 4 bases and J 6 bases, with 12 bases left between them. This CDR3 is built from 12 residues. In germline, CDR1 is SQVTM, CDR2 ANQGSEA. The CDR3 region has the DNA TGCAGCGTTGTTCAGGGTGACCATGGCTACACCTTC. Amino acid sequence: CSVVQGDHGYTF.

This clonotype was detected ten times or more. The chain uses TRBV12-3 or TRBV12-4 and TRBJ1-6; D is ambiguous. This CDR3 is 13 amino acids long. Trimming shortened V by 0 bases and J by 6 bases, and 3 bases separated the two germline ends. The CDR3 here is CASSLARNSPLHF. Here the CDR3 DNA reads TGTGCCAGCAGTTTAGCCCGTAATTCACCCCTCCACTTT.

V usage is TRBV20-1 and J usage is TRBJ2-3, with TRBD2 identical over 12 bases. Germline lookup yields CDR1 DFQATT and CDR2 SNEGSKA (reference sequence). The CDR3 length is 16 residues. Losses at the gene ends were 0 bases for V and 6 bases for J; bases not matched to a gene: 7. In nucleotides, the CDR3 is TGCAGTGCTAGAGATCTGTCTAGCGGGAGGGTGGATACGCAGTATTTT. It specifies CSARDLSSGRVDTQYF.

Many counts were recorded for this clonotype. The genes are TRBV20-1 and TRBJ2-1, with 9 nucleotides matching TRBD1. CDR1 and CDR2 (germline): DFQATT, SNEGSKA (reference sequence). This CDR3 has 14 residues. The V segment lost 6 bases and the J segment 9 bases; nucleotides outside the gene matches: 12. In DNA, the CDR3 is TGCAGTGCACCAACCGGGACAGGGATCCGTGAGCAGTTCTTC. This codes for CSAPTGTGIREQFF.

There are many counts of this clonotype. The chain employs TRBV13 and TRBJ2-7, with D unclear. This CDR3 has 14 residues. Between the trimmed V and J ends, which lost 0 bases and 7 bases, there was a span of 13 bases. The germline CDR1 and CDR2 sequences are PRHDT and FYEKMQ (reference sequence). CDR3 loop: CASSLGGPLEEQYF. CDR3 bases: TGTGCCAGCAGCTTAGGCGGTCCCCTTGAGGAGCAGTACTTC.